The 9 T cell receptor beta chains presented below share a single source sample, sequenced in a study of blood T cell repertoires in COVID-19 (dated by TCRdb to 2020 to 2021). Library prep was done by the immunoSEQ multiplex PCR assay. TCRdb took over this immuneACCESS table, retaining in-frame rearrangements with V and J assigned. Such tables are incomplete; in checked studies, under half of the missing clones stem from an unresolved V gene, and the remainder is unexplained. The sample includes about 140,000 clones, with about 86% observed a single time. The top ten hold roughly 4.3% of the sample. Sequenced sample: peripheral blood. These receptors all come from a woman in her forties with acute or convalescent COVID-19.

The V call is TRBV28, the J call TRBJ2-3, with 15 bases identical to TRBD2. The length of the CDR3 is 18 residues. Germline-derived CDR1 and CDR2 are MDHEN and SYDVKM. The V segment lost 7 bases and the J segment 6 bases; nucleotides outside the gene matches: 14. CDR3 region: CASTGLPFGTSGGDTQYF. CDR3 DNA: TGTGCCAGCACCGGACTGCCTTTTGGGACTAGCGGGGGGGATACGCAGTATTTT.

A few counts support this clone. This sequence joins TRBV9 and TRBJ2-5; 7 nucleotides line up with TRBD1. Germline trimming cut 4 bases from V and 5 bases from J; bases unmatched to any gene: 8. The CDR3 consists of 14 residues. Per germline, CDR1 SGDLS and CDR2 YYNGEE. In DNA form, the CDR3 reads TGTGCCAGCAGCCGACAGGGCGGAAGGGAGACCCAGTACTTC. This encodes CASSRQGGRETQYF.

This chain uses TRBV4-1 with TRBJ2-7; maybe TRBD1 (6 bases). The CDR3 covers 14 residues. Germline CDR1 is MGHRA and CDR2 is YSYEKL. V lost 4 bases and J 3 bases, leaving 13 bases between the germline ends. CDR3 residues: CASSPTTGYYEQYF. The CDR3 coding sequence is TGCGCCAGCAGCCCAACAACAGGGTACTACGAGCAGTACTTC.

V is TRBV6-2 or TRBV6-3 and J is TRBJ2-1; unclear D gene. There are 15 residues in the CDR3. V was pared by 1 base and J by 7 bases, with 14 bases between. From germline, CDR1 is MNHEY and CDR2 SVGEGT. The DNA of the CDR3 is TGTGCCAGCAGTTACTGGGCCACAGAGCAGAATGAGCAGTTCTTC. This sequence encodes CASSYWATEQNEQFF.

This chain connects TRBV13 to TRBJ2-1, with a weak D call TRBD1 (5 bases). The length of the CDR3 is 13 residues. Germline-derived CDR1 and CDR2 are PRHDT and FYEKMQ (reference sequence). Trimming left V 5 bases short and J 2 bases short, with 7 bases between. DNA for the CDR3: TGTGCCAGCAGCCTACAGGCCTACAATGAGCAGTTCTTC. It codes for CASSLQAYNEQFF.

The rearrangement links TRBV25-1 to TRBJ1-2; D ambiguous. Germline loops: CDR1 MGHDK, CDR2 SYGVNS. The CDR3 runs to 16 residues. V lost 2 bases, J lost 0 bases, and 13 bases lay in between. The CDR3 region is CASSETESDPNYGYTF. DNA for the CDR3: TGTGCCAGCAGTGAAACGGAGTCAGACCCTAACTATGGCTACACCTTC.

The CDR3 spells CSVERQGNTEAFF. DNA of the CDR3: TGCAGCGTTGAACGACAGGGAAACACTGAAGCTTTCTTT. The chain combines TRBV29-1 with TRBJ1-1, with TRBD1 matching over 7 bases. J gave up 2 bases and V 2 bases, and 2 bases lay outside the gene matches. Germline V gene sequence: CDR1 SQVTM, CDR2 ANQGSEA. The CDR3 is made up of 13 amino acids. The variable domain in full, completed from reference TRBV29-1 and TRBJ1-1, reads SAVISQKPSRDICQRGTSLTIQCQVDSQVTMMFWYRQQPGQSLTLIATANQGSEATYESGFVIDKFPISRPNLTFSTLTVSNMSPEDSSIYLCSVERQGNTEAFFGQGTRLTVV.

The chain links TRBV29-1 to TRBJ2-1; no definite D call. The germline V gene encodes CDR1 SQVTM and CDR2 ANQGSEA. V lost 3 bases and J 12 bases, leaving 15 bases between the germline ends. This CDR3 spans 12 amino acids. CDR3 coding DNA: TGCAGCGTTGATCAGAGGTTCTCCGGGCAGTTCTTC. This codes for CSVDQRFSGQFF.

The rearrangement joins TRBV20-1 to TRBJ2-5, with D uncertain. Trimming pared 3 bases from V and 1 base from J, leaving 9 bases between. The CDR3 extends over 13 amino acids. CDR1 DFQATT and CDR2 SNEGSKA come from the germline V gene (reference sequence). The CDR3 is CSASEVLQETQYF. CDR3 nucleotide sequence: TGCAGTGCTAGTGAGGTACTCCAAGAGACCCAGTACTTC.